This T cell receptor beta chain originates from a study of T cell responses to AZD1222 COVID-19 vaccine. Points from the study as a whole: AZD1222 recipients seropositive at baseline numbered only 6 or 7. Spike-wide coverage was observed for vaccine-associated CD4 TCRs, with dominant responses at 160-218 and 743-854. A rise in Spike-specific TCR breadth and depth followed two AZD1222 doses.

Of note for this clone: What it binds is unknown.

Germline V gives CDR1 GTSNPN, CDR2 SVGIG (reference sequence). This CDR3 spans 11 amino acids. Trimming took 2 bases from V and 8 from J, leaving 7 bases between them. Measured with immunoSEQ multiplex PCR; TCRdb has only the in-frame clones, and not every one. The sample yields about 77,000 clones, roughly 90% seen once. The receptor was isolated from an adult who received the AZD1222 COVID-19 vaccine. This specimen consisted of peripheral blood, obtained 28 days after the second AZD1222 dose. V is TRBV30 and J is TRBJ2-1, with no clear D. The CDR3 sequence is CAWSNFDEQFF. CDR3 DNA: TGTGCCTGGAGTAACTTTGATGAGCAGTTCTTC. Together with reference TRBV30 and TRBJ2-1, the CDR3 gives the full variable domain: SQTIHQWPATLVQPVGSPLSLECTVEGTSNPNLYWYRQAAGRGLQLLFYSVGIGQISSEVPQNLSASRPQDRQFILSSKKLLLSDSGFYLCAWSNFDEQFFGPGTRLTVL.